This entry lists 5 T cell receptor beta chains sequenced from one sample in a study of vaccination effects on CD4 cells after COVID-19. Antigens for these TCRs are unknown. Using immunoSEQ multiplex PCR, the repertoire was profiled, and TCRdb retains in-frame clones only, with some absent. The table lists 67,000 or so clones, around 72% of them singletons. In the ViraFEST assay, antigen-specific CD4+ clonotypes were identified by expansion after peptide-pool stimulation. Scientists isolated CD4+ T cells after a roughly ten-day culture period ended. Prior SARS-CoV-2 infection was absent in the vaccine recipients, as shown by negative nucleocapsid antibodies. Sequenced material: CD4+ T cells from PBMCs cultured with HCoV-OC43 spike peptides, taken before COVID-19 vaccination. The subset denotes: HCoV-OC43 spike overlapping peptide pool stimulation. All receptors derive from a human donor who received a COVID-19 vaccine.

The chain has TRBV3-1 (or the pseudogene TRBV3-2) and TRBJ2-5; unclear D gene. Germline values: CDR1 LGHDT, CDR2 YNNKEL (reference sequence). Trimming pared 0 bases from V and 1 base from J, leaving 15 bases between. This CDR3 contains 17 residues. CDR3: CASSQDPRAAIQETQYF. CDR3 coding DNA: TGTGCCAGCAGCCAAGATCCAAGGGCAGCAATCCAAGAGACCCAGTACTTC.

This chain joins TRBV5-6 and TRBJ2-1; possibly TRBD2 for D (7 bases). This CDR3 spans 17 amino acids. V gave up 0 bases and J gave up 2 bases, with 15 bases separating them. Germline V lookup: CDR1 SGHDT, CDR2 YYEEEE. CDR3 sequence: CASSLGGGGWPYNEQFF. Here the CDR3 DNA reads TGTGCCAGCAGCTTGGGGGGAGGGGGATGGCCCTACAATGAGCAGTTCTTC.

CDR3 nucleotides: TGTGCCAGCAGCCACGGGGGGGGTGGGACAGATACGCAGTATTTT. Translating gives CASSHGGGGTDTQYF. The chain recombines TRBV6-5 with TRBJ2-3, with 8 bases identical to TRBD2. Unmatched junction bases numbered 8, after V lost 6 bases and J lost 3 bases. The germline gives CDR1 MNHEY, CDR2 SVGAGI. The CDR3 has 15 residues.

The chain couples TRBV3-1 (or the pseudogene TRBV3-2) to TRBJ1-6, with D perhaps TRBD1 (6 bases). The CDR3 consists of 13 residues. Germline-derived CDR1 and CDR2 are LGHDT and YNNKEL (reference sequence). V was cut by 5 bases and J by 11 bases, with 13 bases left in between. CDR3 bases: TGTGCCAGCAGCTTTCACAGGGACGCACCCCTCCACTTT. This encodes CASSFHRDAPLHF.

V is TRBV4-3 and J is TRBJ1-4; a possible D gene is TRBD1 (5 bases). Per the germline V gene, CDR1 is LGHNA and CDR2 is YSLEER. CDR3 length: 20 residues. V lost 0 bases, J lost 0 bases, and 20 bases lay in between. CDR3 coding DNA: TGCGCCAGCAGCCAAGAAGGTGTCGGAGGGGTAATAGCAACTAATGAAAAACTGTTTTTT. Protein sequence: CASSQEGVGGVIATNEKLFF.